This T cell receptor beta chain is drawn from a study of T cell clonality in common variable immunodeficiency. This CDR3 comprises 14 residues. Per germline, CDR1 SGHTA and CDR2 FQGTGA. Study-wide findings and caveats: Shared TCRbeta clones were fewer between CVID subjects than controls. Fewer deletions and N-nucleotide insertions were reportedly seen in common variable immunodeficiency TCR beta sequences. What drives increased CVID clonality needs T cell subpopulation sequencing.

Clones were sequenced by immunoSEQ multiplex PCR, and TCRdb holds only the in-frame ones, with some missing. The sample holds 25,000 to 35,000 clones, and no clone turns up only once. This clone showed up many times. What it binds is unknown. The read terminates 3 residues ahead of where the CDR3 ends, so the germline J gene completes it. The rearrangement joins TRBV7-3 to TRBJ1-2, with D possibly matching TRBD1 (6 bases). The TCR sequence derives from a person aged 18-69 years in good health. What was sequenced was peripheral blood mononuclear cells. CDR3 DNA, as far as it was read: TGTGCCAGCAGCTCCCCAATGGGGGCGGAGGGC. It codes for CASSSPMGAEG. The whole CDR3 region reads CASSSPMGAEGYTF.